The 14 T cell receptor beta chains listed next were all sequenced from one sample in a study of T cell clonotyping in hematopoietic cell transplantation. Sequenced by immunoSEQ multiplex PCR; TCRdb stores in-frame clones only, minus some. The sample has some 49,000 clones; about nine tenths are singletons. Time point meaning: recipient sample about 28 days before transplant, after cytoreduction. Sequenced here: peripheral blood mononuclear cells, sampled before stem cell transplant. These receptors all stem from a man in his 60s with biphenotypic leukemia. Some clones in this sample may be carry-over from other donors' samples.

The rearrangement links TRBV19 to TRBJ2-1; D is ambiguous. Per the germline V gene, CDR1 is LNHDA and CDR2 is SQIVND (reference sequence). This CDR3 comprises 13 residues. V lost 0 bases and J 10 bases, leaving 10 bases between the germline ends. The chain's CDR3 is CASSIDREEEQFF. The CDR3 DNA reads TGTGCCAGTAGTATAGATCGAGAAGAGGAGCAGTTCTTC.

The chain combines TRBV6-1 with TRBJ1-1, with D uncertain. With 1 base removed from V and 2 bases from J, the gap between germline ends came to 8 bases. CDR1 MNHNS and CDR2 SASEGT come from the germline V gene. This CDR3 comprises 14 residues. The CDR3 nucleotides are TGTGCCAGCAGTGAAGTGAAGACAAACACTGAAGCTTTCTTT. Residues: CASSEVKTNTEAFF.

This rearrangement joins TRBV28 to TRBJ2-3; D is tentatively TRBD1 or TRBD2 (6 bases each). V lost 6 bases, J lost 4 bases, and 14 bases lay in between. CDR3 size: 14 residues. CDR1 is MDHEN, CDR2 SYDVKM, per germline. Written as DNA, the CDR3 is TGTGCCAGCAGACCATGGGGGGCTGCAGATACGCAGTATTTT. This encodes CASRPWGAADTQYF.

J is TRBJ1-1 and V is TRBV4-2; tentatively, D is TRBD1 (5 bases). Germline V gene data show CDR1 as LGHNA and CDR2 as YNFKEQ. V dropped 0 bases and J dropped 9 bases, with 11 bases sitting between them. This CDR3 has 13 residues. CDR3 nucleotides: TGTGCCAGCAGCCAAGATCAGGGACTAAAAGCTTTCTTT. It specifies CASSQDQGLKAFF.

The chain has TRBV27 and TRBJ1-2; D is possibly TRBD1 (6 bases). Per germline, CDR1 MNHEY and CDR2 SMNVEV (reference sequence). The V gene lost 5 bases and the J gene lost 4 bases, with 14 bases spanning the gap. CDR3 length equals 14 residues. In DNA form, the CDR3 reads TGTGCCAGCAGTCCGACAGGCAAGTTCTATGGCTACACCTTC. Its translation: CASSPTGKFYGYTF.

This clone was seen only a few times. V usage is TRBV19 and J usage is TRBJ1-2, with a tentative D call TRBD1 (6 bases). V lost 10 bases and J 6 bases, leaving 12 bases between the germline ends. The CDR3 totals 11 residues. CDR1 is LNHDA and CDR2 is SQIVND in the germline V gene (reference sequence). The CDR3 DNA reads as TGTGCCACCAGGGGCGGGGATGGCTACACCTTC. The encoded protein is CATRGGDGYTF.

This clone was detected only once. The chain has TRBV5-6 and TRBJ2-7; a possible D gene is TRBD1 (6 bases). Germline V gene sequence: CDR1 SGHDT, CDR2 YYEEEE. Trimming stripped 5 bases from V and 3 bases from J, with 15 bases between. The CDR3 has 14 residues. The CDR3 sequence: CASRRGSTLYEQYF. CDR3 nucleotide sequence: TGTGCCAGCAGGAGGGGGTCCACCCTCTACGAGCAGTACTTC.

The chain recombines TRBV19 with TRBJ2-7; 7 nucleotides line up with TRBD1. Looked up from germline, CDR1 is LNHDA and CDR2 is SQIVND (reference sequence). This CDR3 has 13 amino acids. Losses at the gene ends were 6 bases for V and 3 bases for J; bases not matched to a gene: 5. The chain's CDR3 is CASSAGQDYEQYF. CDR3 sequence (DNA): TGTGCCAGTAGCGCAGGACAGGACTACGAGCAGTACTTC. The entire variable domain, with the rest obtained from reference TRBV19 and TRBJ2-7, is as follows: DGGITQSPKYLFRKEGQNVTLSCEQNLNHDAMYWYRQDPGQGLRLIYYSQIVNDFQKGDIAEGYSVSREKKESFPLTVTSAQKNPTAFYLCASSAGQDYEQYFGPGTRLTVT.

This chain joins TRBV28 and TRBJ2-6; D unclear. The CDR3 is made up of 15 amino acids. Germline assignment: CDR1 MDHEN and CDR2 SYDVKM. V was shortened by 6 bases and J by 2 bases, with 11 bases between the two germline ends. CDR3 protein: CASRTPEPGANVLTF. CDR3 DNA sequence: TGTGCCAGCAGGACACCCGAGCCTGGGGCCAACGTCCTGACTTTC.

For the CDR3, the DNA is TGTGCCAGCAGCTTAGTCAGGGGTTTCCGCAATGAGCAGTTCTTC. Its protein is CASSLVRGFRNEQFF. The V call is TRBV5-6, the J call TRBJ2-1; D might be TRBD1 (6 bases). The germline gives CDR1 SGHDT, CDR2 YYEEEE. The CDR3 sequence is 15 residues long. Trimming left V 2 bases short and J 6 bases short, with 15 bases between.

The V and J genes are TRBV5-6 and TRBJ1-2, with TRBD1 matching 7 bases. Trimming cost V 1 base and J 4 bases; bases outside gene matches: 13. The germline CDR1 and CDR2 sequences are SGHDT and YYEEEE. The CDR3 runs 17 residues. The CDR3 loop is CASSLMATGLLAYGYTF. The CDR3 DNA reads TGTGCCAGCAGCTTGATGGCGACAGGGCTTTTGGCCTATGGCTACACCTTC.

The V and J genes are TRBV18 and TRBJ2-5; TRBD2 aligns across 13 bases. This CDR3 has 14 residues. V lost 4 bases, J lost 13 bases, and 9 bases stayed unmatched. Looked up from germline, CDR1 is KGHSH and CDR2 is LQKENI. The CDR3 loop is CASSLGLAGDPPYF. CDR3 sequence (DNA): TGTGCCAGCTCACTCGGACTAGCGGGGGACCCTCCGTACTTC.

This sequence joins TRBV30 and TRBJ2-7, with 9 bases fitting TRBD2. This CDR3 has 15 residues. Germline V gene sequence: CDR1 GTSNPN, CDR2 SVGIG (reference sequence). J gave up 7 bases and V 4 bases, and 14 bases lay outside the gene matches. The CDR3, as DNA: TGTGCCTGGATCCGTAGCGGGAGTAGGTTCGGGGAGCAGTACTTC. This gives the protein CAWIRSGSRFGEQYF.

This sequence joins TRBV5-6 and TRBJ2-1, with D maybe TRBD2 (6 bases). The CDR3 length is 16 residues. The V end lost 3 bases, the J end lost 5 bases, and 18 bases lay between the germline ends. Germline lookup yields CDR1 SGHDT and CDR2 YYEEEE. This CDR3 reads CASSSGRGRRNNEQFF. As DNA, the CDR3 is TGTGCCAGCAGCTCGGGTCGGGGGAGGCGAAACAATGAGCAGTTCTTC.